This T cell receptor (beta chain) was profiled in a study of CXCR3-negative and CXCR3-positive naive CD8 T cells. General study points: TRBV-TRBJ usage was alike in naive CXCR3-negative and CXCR3-positive cells but differed in memory cells. Naive cells with CXCR3 showed TRB CDR3s that were more hydrophobic than those in CXCR3-negative naive cells.

UMI-labeled 5' RACE yielded the TRB cDNA libraries. TCRdb re-called the 5' RACE reads and catalogs CDR3 proteins one per entry, DNA excluded. The table lists approximately 100,000 distinct CDR3 sequences, with approximately 0.36% in the top ten. CD8+ T cell subsets were each sorted in triplicate, about 300,000 cells apiece. This CDR3 comprises 16 residues. The germline CDR1 and CDR2 sequences are MDHEN and SYDVKM. As regards this clonotype: Its specificity is unknown.

Sequencing used naive CXCR3+ CD8+ T cells from blood. Regarding subset: CD45RO-CCR7+CD27+CD95- naive CD8+ T cells expressing CXCR3 (TNR3+). This chain joins TRBV28 and TRBJ2-3; as DNA is missing, the TRBD2 call by TCRdb cannot be tested. This clonotype was obtained from a human donor in good health. Some clones in this sample may be carry-over from other donors' samples. The CDR3 loop is CASSPGTSGVTDTQYF.